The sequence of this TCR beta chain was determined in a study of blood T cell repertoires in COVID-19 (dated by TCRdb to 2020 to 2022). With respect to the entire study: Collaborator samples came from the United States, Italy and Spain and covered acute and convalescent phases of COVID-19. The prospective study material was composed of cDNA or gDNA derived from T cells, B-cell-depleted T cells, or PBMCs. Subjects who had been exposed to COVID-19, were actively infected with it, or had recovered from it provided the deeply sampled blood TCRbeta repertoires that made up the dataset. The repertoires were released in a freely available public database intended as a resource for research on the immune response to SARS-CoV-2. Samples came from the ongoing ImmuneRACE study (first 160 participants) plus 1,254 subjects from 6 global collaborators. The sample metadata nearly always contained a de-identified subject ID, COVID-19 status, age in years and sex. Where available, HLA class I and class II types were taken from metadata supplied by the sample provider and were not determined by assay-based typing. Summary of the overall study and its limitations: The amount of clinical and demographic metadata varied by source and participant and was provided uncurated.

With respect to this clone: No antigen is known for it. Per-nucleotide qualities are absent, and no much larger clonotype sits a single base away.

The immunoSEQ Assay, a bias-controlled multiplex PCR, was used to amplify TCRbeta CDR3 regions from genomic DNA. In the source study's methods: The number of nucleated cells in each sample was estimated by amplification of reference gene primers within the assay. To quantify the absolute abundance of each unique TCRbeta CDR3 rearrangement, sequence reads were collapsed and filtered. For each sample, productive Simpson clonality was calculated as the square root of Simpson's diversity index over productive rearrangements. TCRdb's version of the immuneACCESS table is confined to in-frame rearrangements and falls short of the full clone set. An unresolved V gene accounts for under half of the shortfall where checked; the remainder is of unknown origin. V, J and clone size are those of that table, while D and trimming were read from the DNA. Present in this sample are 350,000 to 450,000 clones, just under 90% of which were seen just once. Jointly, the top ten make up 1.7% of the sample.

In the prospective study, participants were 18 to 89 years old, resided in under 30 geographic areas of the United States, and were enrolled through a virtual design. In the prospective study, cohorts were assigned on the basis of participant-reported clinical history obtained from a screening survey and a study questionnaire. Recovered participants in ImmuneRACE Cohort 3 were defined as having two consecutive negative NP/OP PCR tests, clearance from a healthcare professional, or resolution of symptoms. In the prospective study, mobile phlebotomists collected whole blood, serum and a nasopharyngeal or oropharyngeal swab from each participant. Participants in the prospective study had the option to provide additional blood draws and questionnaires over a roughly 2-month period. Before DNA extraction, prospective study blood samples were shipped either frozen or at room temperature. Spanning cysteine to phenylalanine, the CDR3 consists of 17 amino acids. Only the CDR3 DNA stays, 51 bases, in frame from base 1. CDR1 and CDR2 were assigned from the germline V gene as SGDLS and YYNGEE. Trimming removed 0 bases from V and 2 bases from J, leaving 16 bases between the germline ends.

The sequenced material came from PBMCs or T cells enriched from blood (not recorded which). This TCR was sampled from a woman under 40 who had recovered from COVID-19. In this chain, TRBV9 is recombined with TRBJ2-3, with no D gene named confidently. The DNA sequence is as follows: TGTGCCAGCAGCGTAGAAGATCCGGTTGCCTACACAGATACGCAGTATTTT. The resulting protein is CASSVEDPVAYTDTQYF.